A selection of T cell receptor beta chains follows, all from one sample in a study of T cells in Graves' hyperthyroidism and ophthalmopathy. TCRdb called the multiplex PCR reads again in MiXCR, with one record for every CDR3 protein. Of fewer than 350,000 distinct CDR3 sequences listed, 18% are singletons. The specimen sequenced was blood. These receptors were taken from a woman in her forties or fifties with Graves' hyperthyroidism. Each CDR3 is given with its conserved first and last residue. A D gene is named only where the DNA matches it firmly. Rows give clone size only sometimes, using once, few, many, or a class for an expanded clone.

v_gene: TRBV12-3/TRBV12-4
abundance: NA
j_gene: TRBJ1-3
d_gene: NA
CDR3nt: TGTGCCAGCAGTTATCAGGTCGGAAACACCATATATTTT
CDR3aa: CASSYQVGNTIYF

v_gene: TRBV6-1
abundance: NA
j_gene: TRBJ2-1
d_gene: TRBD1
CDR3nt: TGTGCCAGCAGAAGAGACAGGGGCGGCAATGAGCAGTTCTTC
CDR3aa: CASRRDRGGNEQFF

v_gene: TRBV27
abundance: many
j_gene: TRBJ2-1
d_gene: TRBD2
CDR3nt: TGTGCCAGCAGTTCGAAAGCGGGGGGGCCTTTCAATGAGCAGTTCTTC
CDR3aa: CASSSKAGGPFNEQFF

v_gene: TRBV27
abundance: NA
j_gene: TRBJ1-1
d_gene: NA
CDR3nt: TGTGCCAGCAGTTTCGGGCAGGCCACTGAAGCTTTCTTT
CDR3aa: CASSFGQATEAFF

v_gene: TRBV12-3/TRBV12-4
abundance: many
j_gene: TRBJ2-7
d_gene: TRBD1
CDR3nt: TGTGCCAGCAGACCACAGGGGCTGACTCCCTCCGAGCAGTACTTC
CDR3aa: CASRPQGLTPSEQYF

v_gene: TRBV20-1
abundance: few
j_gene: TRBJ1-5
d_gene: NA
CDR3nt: TGCAGTGCTAGTAGGAACAGCAATCAGCCCCAGCATTTT
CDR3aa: CSASRNSNQPQHF

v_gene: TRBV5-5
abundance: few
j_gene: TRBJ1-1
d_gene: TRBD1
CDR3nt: TGTGCCAGCAGCTTATACTCAGGGGGACGAGCTGAAGCTTTCTTT
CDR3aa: CASSLYSGGRAEAFF

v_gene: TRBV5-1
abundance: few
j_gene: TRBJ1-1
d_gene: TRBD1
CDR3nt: TGCGCCAGCAGACTCCCCGACAGGGGCCTGAACACTGAAGCTTTCTTT
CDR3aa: CASRLPDRGLNTEAFF

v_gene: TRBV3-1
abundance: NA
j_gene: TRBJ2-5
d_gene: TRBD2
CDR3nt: TGTGCCAGCAGCCAAGATTTGATAGCGGGGCAAAGGGAGACCCAGTACTTC
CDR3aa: CASSQDLIAGQRETQYF

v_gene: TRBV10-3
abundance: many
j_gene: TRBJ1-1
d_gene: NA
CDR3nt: TGTGCCATCAGTGACTCAACCGGGGCTTTCTTT
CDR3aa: CAISDSTGAFF

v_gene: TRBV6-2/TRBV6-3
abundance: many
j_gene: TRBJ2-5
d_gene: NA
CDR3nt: TGTGCCAGCAGTTACTCGGCCCTAACCTTTGGAGAGACCCAGTACTTC
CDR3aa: CASSYSALTFGETQYF

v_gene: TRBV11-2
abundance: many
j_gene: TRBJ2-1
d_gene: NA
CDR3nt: TGTGCCAGCAGCTTAGATCCAGGTCCCAATGAGCAGTTCTTC
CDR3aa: CASSLDPGPNEQFF

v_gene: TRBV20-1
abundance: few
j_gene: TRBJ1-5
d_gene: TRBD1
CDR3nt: TGCAGTGCCTGGACGGCGACAGGGGGTAATCAGCCCCAGCATTTT
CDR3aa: CSAWTATGGNQPQHF

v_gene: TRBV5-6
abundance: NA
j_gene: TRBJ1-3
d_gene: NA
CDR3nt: TGTGCCAGCAGCTTGAGGGTATCTGGAAACACCATATATTTT
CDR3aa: CASSLRVSGNTIYF

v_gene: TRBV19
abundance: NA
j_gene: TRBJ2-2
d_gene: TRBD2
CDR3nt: TGTGCCAGTAGTATAGATCGAAGCGGGGCCTGGGGGGACGGGGAGCTGTTTTTT
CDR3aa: CASSIDRSGAWGDGELFF

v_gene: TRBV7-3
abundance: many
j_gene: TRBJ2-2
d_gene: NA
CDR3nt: TGTGCCAGCAGCCGGGCCGGTCCCGGGGAGCTGTTTTTT
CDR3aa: CASSRAGPGELFF

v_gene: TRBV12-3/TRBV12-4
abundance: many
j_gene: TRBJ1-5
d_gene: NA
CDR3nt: TGTGCCAGCAGCCCGAGGCGGCACATTAATAGCAATCAGCCCCAGCATTTT
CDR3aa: CASSPRRHINSNQPQHF

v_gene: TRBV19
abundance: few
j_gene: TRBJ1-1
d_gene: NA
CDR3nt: TGTGCCAGTAGTATAGGATTCGTAGGGGACACTGAAGCTTTCTTT
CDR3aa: CASSIGFVGDTEAFF

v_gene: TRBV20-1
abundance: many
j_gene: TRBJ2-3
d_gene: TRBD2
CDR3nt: TGCAGTGCTATCGGACTAGCGGAGACAGATACGCAGTATTTT
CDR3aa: CSAIGLAETDTQYF

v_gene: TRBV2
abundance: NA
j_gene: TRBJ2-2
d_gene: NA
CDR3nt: TGTGCCAGCAGTGCTTCTCTAGCATCCACCGGGGAGCTGTTTTTT
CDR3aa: CASSASLASTGELFF

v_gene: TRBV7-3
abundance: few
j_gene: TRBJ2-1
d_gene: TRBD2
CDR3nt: TGTGCCAGCAGCCCCAGCGGGAGCAATGAGCAGTTCTTC
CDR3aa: CASSPSGSNEQFF

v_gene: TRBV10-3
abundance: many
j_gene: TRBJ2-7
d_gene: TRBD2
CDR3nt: TGTGCCATCAGTGAGTCCGGTAGGACTAGAGGGCTTCTCGAGGACGAGCAGTACTTC
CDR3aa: CAISESGRTRGLLEDEQYF

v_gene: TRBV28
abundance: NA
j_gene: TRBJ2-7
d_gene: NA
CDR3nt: TGTGCCAGCAGTTTACCCGCCCCCACAGGGAGGGAGCAGTACTTC
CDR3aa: CASSLPAPTGREQYF

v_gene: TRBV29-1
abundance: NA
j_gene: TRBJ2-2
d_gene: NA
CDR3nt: TGCAGCGTTGGTGGGACACAGAACACCGGGGAGCTGTTTTTT
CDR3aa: CSVGGTQNTGELFF

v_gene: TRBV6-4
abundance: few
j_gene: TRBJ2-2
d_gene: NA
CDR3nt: TGTGCCAGCAGCCCGGACTACCCCACCGGGGAGCTGTTTTTT
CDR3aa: CASSPDYPTGELFF

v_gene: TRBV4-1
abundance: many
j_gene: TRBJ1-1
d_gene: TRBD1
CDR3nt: TGCGCCAGCAGCCTAACGACAGGGAGGTATACTGAAGCTTTCTTT
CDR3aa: CASSLTTGRYTEAFF

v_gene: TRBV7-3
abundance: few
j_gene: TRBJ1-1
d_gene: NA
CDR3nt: TGTGCCAGCAGCTTAAACGGGGCGCCGGACACTGAAGCTTTCTTT
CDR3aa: CASSLNGAPDTEAFF